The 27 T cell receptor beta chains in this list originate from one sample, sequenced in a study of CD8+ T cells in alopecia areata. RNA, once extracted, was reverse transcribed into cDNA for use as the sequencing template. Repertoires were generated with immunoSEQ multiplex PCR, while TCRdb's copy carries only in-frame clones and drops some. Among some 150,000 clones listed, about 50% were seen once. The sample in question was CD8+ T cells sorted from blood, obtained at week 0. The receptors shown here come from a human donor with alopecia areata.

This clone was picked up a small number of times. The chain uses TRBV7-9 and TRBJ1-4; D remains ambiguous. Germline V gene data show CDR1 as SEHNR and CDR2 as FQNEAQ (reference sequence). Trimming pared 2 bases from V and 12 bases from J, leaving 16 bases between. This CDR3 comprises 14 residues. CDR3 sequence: CASSLLNAEIELFF. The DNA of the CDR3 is TGTGCCAGCAGCTTACTTAACGCCGAGATTGAACTGTTTTTT. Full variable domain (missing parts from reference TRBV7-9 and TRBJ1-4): DTGVSQNPRHKITKRGQNVTFRCDPISEHNRLYWYRQTLGQGPEFLTYFQNEAQLEKSRLLSDRFSAERPKGSFSTLEIQRTEQGDSAMYLCASSLLNAEIELFFGSGTQLSVL.

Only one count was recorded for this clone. This CDR3 is CAWSVMSGGEQYF. The DNA of the CDR3 is TGTGCCTGGAGTGTTATGTCAGGGGGCGAGCAGTACTTC. This sequence joins TRBV30 and TRBJ2-5, with 7 bases fitting TRBD1. The J call may be incorrect, as the DNA end agrees better with TRBJ2-7. The CDR3 runs 13 residues. Germline CDR1 GTSNPN, CDR2 SVGIG (reference sequence).

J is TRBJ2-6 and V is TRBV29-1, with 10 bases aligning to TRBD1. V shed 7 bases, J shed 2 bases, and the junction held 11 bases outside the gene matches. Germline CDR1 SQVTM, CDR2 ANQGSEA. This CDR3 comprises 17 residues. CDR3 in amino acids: CSAAVGTGEAGANVLTF. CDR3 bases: TGCAGCGCCGCCGTCGGGACAGGGGAAGCTGGGGCCAACGTCCTGACTTTC.

The CDR3 is CASSYSKAGDYNEQFF. CDR3 nucleotide sequence: TGTGCCAGCAGTTACTCGAAGGCGGGGGACTACAATGAGCAGTTCTTC. J is TRBJ2-1 and V is TRBV6-5; 7 nucleotides match TRBD2. The germline V gene encodes CDR1 MNHEY and CDR2 SVGAGI. V was pared by 0 bases and J by 3 bases, with 5 bases of the junction left unmatched. The length of the CDR3 is 16 residues.

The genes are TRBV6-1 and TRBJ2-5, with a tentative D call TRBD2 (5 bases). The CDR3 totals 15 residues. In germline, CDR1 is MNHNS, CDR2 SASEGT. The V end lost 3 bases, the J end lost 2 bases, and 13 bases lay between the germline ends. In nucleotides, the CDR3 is TGTGCCAGCAGTGACCAAGGGAGACGGCAAGAGACCCAGTACTTC. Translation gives CASSDQGRRQETQYF.

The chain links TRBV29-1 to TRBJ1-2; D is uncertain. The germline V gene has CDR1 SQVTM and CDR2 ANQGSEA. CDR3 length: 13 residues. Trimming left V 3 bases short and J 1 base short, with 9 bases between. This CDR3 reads CSVDFRDNYGYTF. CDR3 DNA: TGCAGCGTTGATTTCCGGGATAACTATGGCTACACCTTC.

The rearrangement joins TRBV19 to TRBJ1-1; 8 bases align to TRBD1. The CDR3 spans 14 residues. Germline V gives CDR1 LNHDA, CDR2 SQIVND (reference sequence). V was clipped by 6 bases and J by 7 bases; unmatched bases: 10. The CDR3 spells CASRLRGQDREAFF. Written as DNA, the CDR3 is TGTGCCAGTAGATTGAGGGGACAGGATCGTGAAGCTTTCTTT.

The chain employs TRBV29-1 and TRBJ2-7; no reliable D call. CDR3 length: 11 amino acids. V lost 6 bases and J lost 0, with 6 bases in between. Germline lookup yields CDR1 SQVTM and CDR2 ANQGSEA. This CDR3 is CSVTYSYEQYF. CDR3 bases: TGCAGCGTGACATACTCCTACGAGCAGTACTTC.

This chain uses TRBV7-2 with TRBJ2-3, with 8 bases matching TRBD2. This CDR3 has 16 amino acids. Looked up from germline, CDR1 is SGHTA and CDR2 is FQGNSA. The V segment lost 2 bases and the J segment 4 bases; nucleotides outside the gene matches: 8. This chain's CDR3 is CASSLTTGGTSDTQYF. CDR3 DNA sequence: TGTGCCAGCAGCTTAACTACGGGGGGGACTTCAGATACGCAGTATTTT.

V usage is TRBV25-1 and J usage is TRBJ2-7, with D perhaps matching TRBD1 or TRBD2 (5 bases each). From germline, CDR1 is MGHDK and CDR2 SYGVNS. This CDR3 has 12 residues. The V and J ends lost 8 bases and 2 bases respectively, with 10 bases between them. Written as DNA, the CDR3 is TGTGCCAGCGGGGACGGAGCCTACGAGCAGTACTTC. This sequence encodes CASGDGAYEQYF.

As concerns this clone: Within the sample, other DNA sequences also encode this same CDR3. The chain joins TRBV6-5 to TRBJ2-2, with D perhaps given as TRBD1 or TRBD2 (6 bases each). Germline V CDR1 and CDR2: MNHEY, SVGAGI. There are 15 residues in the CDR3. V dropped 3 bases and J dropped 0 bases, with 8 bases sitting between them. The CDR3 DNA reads TGTGCCAGCAGTTATGGGGGGCCGAACACCGGGGAGCTGTTTTTT. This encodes CASSYGGPNTGELFF.

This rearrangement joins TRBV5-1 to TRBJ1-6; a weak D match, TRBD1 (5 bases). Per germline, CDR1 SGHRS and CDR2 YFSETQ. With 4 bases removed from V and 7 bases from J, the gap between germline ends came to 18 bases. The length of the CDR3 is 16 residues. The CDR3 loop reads CASSANHQGVNSPLHF. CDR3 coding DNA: TGCGCCAGCAGCGCCAACCACCAGGGTGTCAATTCACCCCTCCACTTT.

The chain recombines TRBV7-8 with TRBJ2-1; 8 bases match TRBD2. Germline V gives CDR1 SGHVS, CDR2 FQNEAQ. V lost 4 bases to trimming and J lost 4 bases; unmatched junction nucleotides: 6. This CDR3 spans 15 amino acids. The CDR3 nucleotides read TGTGCCAGCAGCTGGGGTAGCGGGGAGTACAATGAGCAGTTCTTC. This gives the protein CASSWGSGEYNEQFF.

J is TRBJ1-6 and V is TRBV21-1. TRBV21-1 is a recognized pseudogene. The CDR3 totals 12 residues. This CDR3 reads CASSRVNSPLHF. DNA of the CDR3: TGTGCCAGTAGCAGGGTTAATTCACCCCTCCACTTT.

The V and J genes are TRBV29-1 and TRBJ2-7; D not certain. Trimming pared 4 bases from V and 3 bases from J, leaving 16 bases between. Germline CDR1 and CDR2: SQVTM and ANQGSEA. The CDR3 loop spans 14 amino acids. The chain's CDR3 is CSVASRDTYYEQYF. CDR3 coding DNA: TGCAGCGTTGCGAGCCGCGACACTTACTACGAGCAGTACTTC.

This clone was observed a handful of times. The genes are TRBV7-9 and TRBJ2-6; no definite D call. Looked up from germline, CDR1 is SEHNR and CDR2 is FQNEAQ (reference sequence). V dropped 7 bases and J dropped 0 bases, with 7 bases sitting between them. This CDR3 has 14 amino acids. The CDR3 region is CASMYTSGANVLTF. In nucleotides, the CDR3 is TGTGCCAGCATGTATACCTCTGGGGCCAACGTCCTGACTTTC.

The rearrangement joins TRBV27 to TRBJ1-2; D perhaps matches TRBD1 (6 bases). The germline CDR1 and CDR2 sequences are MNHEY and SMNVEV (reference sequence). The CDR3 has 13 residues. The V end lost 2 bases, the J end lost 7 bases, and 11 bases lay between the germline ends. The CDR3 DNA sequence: TGTGCCAGCAGTTTAATGTCGGGGGCTGGCTACACCTTC. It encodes CASSLMSGAGYTF.

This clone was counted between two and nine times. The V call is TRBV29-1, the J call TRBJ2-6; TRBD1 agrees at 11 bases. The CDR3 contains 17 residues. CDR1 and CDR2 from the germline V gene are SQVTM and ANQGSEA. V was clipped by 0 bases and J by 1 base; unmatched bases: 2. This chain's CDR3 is CSVEEGQGGSGANVLTF. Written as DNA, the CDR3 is TGCAGCGTTGAAGAGGGACAGGGGGGTTCTGGGGCCAACGTCCTGACTTTC.

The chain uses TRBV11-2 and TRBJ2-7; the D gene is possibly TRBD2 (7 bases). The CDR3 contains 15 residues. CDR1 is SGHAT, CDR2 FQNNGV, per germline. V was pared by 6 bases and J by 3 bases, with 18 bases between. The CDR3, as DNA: TGTGCCAGCAGACCCACTCTCGGGGGGCTCTACGAGCAGTACTTC. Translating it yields CASRPTLGGLYEQYF.

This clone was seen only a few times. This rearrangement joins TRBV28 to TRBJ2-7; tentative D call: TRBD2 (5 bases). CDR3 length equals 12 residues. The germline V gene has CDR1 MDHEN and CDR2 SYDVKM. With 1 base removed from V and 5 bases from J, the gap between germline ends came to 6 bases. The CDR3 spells CASSLSGNEQYF. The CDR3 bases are TGTGCCAGCAGTTTATCCGGGAACGAGCAGTACTTC.

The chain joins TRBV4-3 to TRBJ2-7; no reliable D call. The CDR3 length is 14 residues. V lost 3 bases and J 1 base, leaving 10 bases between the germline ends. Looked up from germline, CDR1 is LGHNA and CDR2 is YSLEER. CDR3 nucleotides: TGCGCCAGCAGCCAGGCGCCAGATTCCTACGAGCAGTACTTC. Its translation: CASSQAPDSYEQYF.

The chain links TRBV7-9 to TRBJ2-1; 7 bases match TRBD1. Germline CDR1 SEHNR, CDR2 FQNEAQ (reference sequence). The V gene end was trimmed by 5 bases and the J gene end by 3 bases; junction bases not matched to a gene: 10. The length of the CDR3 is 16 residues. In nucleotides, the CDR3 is TGTGCCAGCAGCGATACGGGACAGTCTTTCTACAATGAGCAGTTCTTC. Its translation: CASSDTGQSFYNEQFF.

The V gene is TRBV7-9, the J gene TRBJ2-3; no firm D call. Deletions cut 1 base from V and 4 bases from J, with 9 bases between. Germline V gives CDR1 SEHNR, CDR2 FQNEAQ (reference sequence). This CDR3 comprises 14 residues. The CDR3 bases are TGTGCCAGCAGCTTAGGACGGGTGGCAGATACGCAGTATTTT. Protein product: CASSLGRVADTQYF.

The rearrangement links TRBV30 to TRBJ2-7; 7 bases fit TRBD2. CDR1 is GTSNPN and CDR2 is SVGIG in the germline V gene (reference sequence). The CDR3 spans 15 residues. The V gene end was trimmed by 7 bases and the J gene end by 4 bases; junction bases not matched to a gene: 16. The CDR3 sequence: CASTGERGVRYEQYF. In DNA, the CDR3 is TGTGCCTCTACAGGAGAGCGGGGAGTACGGTACGAGCAGTACTTC.

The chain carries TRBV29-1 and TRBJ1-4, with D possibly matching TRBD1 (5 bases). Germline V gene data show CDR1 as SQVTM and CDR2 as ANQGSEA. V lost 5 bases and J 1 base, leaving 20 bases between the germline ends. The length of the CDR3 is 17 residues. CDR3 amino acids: CSVNLVEIGQTNEKLFF. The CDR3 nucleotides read TGCAGCGTTAATCTAGTAGAAATAGGACAAACTAATGAAAAACTGTTTTTT. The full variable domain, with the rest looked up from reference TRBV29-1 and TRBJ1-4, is SAVISQKPSRDICQRGTSLTIQCQVDSQVTMMFWYRQQPGQSLTLIATANQGSEATYESGFVIDKFPISRPNLTFSTLTVSNMSPEDSSIYLCSVNLVEIGQTNEKLFFGSGTQLSVL.

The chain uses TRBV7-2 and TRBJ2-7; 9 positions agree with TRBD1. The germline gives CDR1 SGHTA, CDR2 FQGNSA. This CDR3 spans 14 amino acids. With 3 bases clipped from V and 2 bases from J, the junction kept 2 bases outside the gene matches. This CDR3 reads CASSFGTGTYEQYF. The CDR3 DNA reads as TGTGCCAGCAGCTTTGGGACAGGGACCTACGAGCAGTACTTC.

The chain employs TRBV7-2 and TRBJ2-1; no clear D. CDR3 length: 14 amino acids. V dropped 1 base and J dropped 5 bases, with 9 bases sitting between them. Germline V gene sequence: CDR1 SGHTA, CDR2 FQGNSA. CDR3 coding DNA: TGTGCCAGCAGCTTAGGCGGTAGTCACAATGAGCAGTTCTTC. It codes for CASSLGGSHNEQFF. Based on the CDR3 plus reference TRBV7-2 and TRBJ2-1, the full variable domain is GAGVSQSPSNKVTEKGKDVELRCDPISGHTALYWYRQSLGQGLEFLIYFQGNSAPDKSGLPSDRFSAERTGGSVSTLTIQRTQQEDSAVYLCASSLGGSHNEQFFGPGTRLTVL.